This passage covers 20 T cell receptor beta chains from one sample sequenced in a study of blood T cell repertoires in COVID-19. Produced via immunoSEQ multiplex PCR; TCRdb's table is partial and in-frame only. The table has some 320,000 clones, about 82% seen once; the top ten hold about 7%. Sequenced sample: peripheral blood. These receptors all stem from a human donor in a cohort sampled during active COVID-19.

V gene TRBV19 combines with J gene TRBJ2-7; 10 bases map to TRBD2. Germline CDR1 and CDR2: LNHDA and SQIVND (reference sequence). The CDR3 runs to 16 residues. V lost 3 bases and J lost 4; bases outside the gene matches: 9. CDR3 sequence (DNA): TGTGCCAGTAGTATTTCATCAGCGGGGGGGCAATACGAGCAGTACTTC. It is translated as CASSISSAGGQYEQYF.

This rearrangement joins TRBV2 to TRBJ1-2, with D possibly being TRBD1 (6 bases). Germline CDR1 reads SNHLY; CDR2 reads FYNNEI. V dropped 0 bases and J dropped 0 bases, with 8 bases sitting between them. The CDR3 loop spans 15 amino acids. Here the CDR3 reads CASSEARGANYGYTF. CDR3 sequence (DNA): TGTGCCAGCAGTGAAGCCAGGGGAGCTAACTATGGCTACACCTTC.

This clone occurred once. The CDR3 nucleotides are TGTGCCAGCTCACTAGGACTAGCGAACAATGAGCAGTTCTTC. Protein product: CASSLGLANNEQFF. This chain joins TRBV18 and TRBJ2-1; TRBD2 matches 9 bases. The trim removed 4 bases at V and 5 bases at J, leaving 3 bases unmatched. This CDR3 comprises 14 residues. Germline CDR1 and CDR2: KGHSH and LQKENI.

The rearrangement links TRBV11-3 to TRBJ1-1; D unresolved. Germline CDR1 is SGHNT and CDR2 is YENEEA. The CDR3 is made up of 13 amino acids. V shed 0 bases and J shed 6 bases, with 8 bases lying between them. CDR3 in DNA: TGTGCCAGCAGCTTAGATATTTTCGCTGAAGCTTTCTTT. Its protein is CASSLDIFAEAFF.

The gene calls are TRBV5-1 and TRBJ2-7; D ambiguous. CDR3 size: 14 residues. Looked up from germline, CDR1 is SGHRS and CDR2 is YFSETQ. The ends were cut back, 4 bases at V and 5 bases at J, with 16 bases in the middle. CDR3 residues: CASSIPGSSDEQYF. The CDR3 DNA follows: TGCGCCAGCAGCATTCCCGGGTCGTCTGACGAGCAGTACTTC.

V gene TRBV18 combines with J gene TRBJ1-6, with D possibly TRBD1 on 6 matching bases. CDR1 is KGHSH and CDR2 is LQKENI in the germline V gene. Trimming shortened V by 6 bases and J by 10 bases, and 13 bases separated the two germline ends. The CDR3 has 13 amino acids. DNA for the CDR3: TGTGCCAGCTCGCCCCGGGGGGCCTCACCCCTCCACTTT. Protein product: CASSPRGASPLHF.

The rearrangement joins TRBV5-1 to TRBJ2-3; 9 bases are a match to TRBD1. Germline V gives CDR1 SGHRS, CDR2 YFSETQ. The CDR3 runs to 16 residues. V was clipped by 2 bases and J by 0 bases; unmatched bases: 4. This CDR3 is CASSLGDRASTDTQYF. The CDR3 DNA reads as TGCGCCAGCAGCTTAGGGGACAGGGCGAGCACAGATACGCAGTATTTT. The whole variable domain, remainder taken from reference TRBV5-1 and TRBJ2-3, is KAGVTQTPRYLIKTRGQQVTLSCSPISGHRSVSWYQQTPGQGLQFLFEYFSETQRNKGNFPGRFSGRQFSNSRSEMNVSTLELGDSALYLCASSLGDRASTDTQYFGPGTRLTVL.

The chain couples TRBV6-5 to TRBJ2-2; weak D call: TRBD1 (6 bases). Germline values: CDR1 MNHEY, CDR2 SVGAGI. Trimming removed 6 bases at V and 0 bases at J, with 11 bases between. This CDR3 contains 15 residues. Written as DNA, the CDR3 is TGTGCCAGCAGCGCCGGGACAACGAACACCGGGGAGCTGTTTTTT. Its translation: CASSAGTTNTGELFF.

The chain joins TRBV9 to TRBJ2-7; 7 positions match TRBD2. Germline V CDR1 and CDR2: SGDLS, YYNGEE. CDR3 length: 14 amino acids. J lost 0 bases, V lost 3 bases, and 3 bases had no gene match. This chain's CDR3 is CASSATSHSYEQYF. CDR3 bases: TGTGCCAGCAGCGCGACTAGCCACTCCTACGAGCAGTACTTC.

The chain joins TRBV5-1 to TRBJ2-7, with a possible D match to TRBD2 (6 bases). Deletions cut 4 bases from V and 7 bases from J, with 33 bases between. The CDR3 contains 19 residues. The germline CDR1 and CDR2 sequences are SGHRS and YFSETQ. The CDR3 region has the DNA TGCGCCAGCAGCCCGGGGAAAGGCGGGGATTCCTTACGTTTGTTGGAGCAGTACTTC. Amino acids: CASSPGKGGDSLRLLEQYF.

The J gene is TRBJ1-6, the V gene TRBV9; TRBD1 matches 8 bases. CDR1 and CDR2 from the germline V gene are SGDLS and YYNGEE. CDR3 length: 14 residues. V was clipped by 0 bases and J by 10 bases; unmatched bases: 3. CDR3 in DNA: TGTGCCAGCAGCGTAGGGCAGGGGGCATCACCCCTCCACTTT. Translating it yields CASSVGQGASPLHF.

This clone was found once. The rearrangement links TRBV6-4 to TRBJ1-2; 9 bases fit TRBD1. Germline CDR1 and CDR2: MRHNA and SNTAGT. V was clipped by 6 bases and J by 8 bases; unmatched bases: 7. The CDR3 consists of 13 residues. The CDR3 DNA is TGTGCCAGCAGCCAAGACAGGGGGGGCGGCTACACCTTC. Its protein product is CASSQDRGGGYTF.

The chain uses TRBV19 and TRBJ1-3; D is perhaps TRBD1 (5 bases). From germline, CDR1 is LNHDA and CDR2 SQIVND (reference sequence). This CDR3 region has 13 residues. The germline V and J ends were trimmed by 3 bases and 7 bases, with 10 bases remaining between them. CDR3 DNA sequence: TGTGCCAGTAGTATTGCCAGGGCGAACACCATATATTTT. Its protein is CASSIARANTIYF.

This chain uses TRBV7-9 with TRBJ2-2, with 8 bases aligning to TRBD1. The CDR3 extends over 17 amino acids. J gave up 2 bases and V 5 bases, and 10 bases lay outside the gene matches. Germline lookup yields CDR1 SEHNR and CDR2 FQNEAQ (reference sequence). CDR3 in amino acids: CASSRYRDRTNTGELFF. The CDR3 DNA is TGTGCCAGCAGCCGTTATCGGGACAGGACTAACACCGGGGAGCTGTTTTTT.

This clone has only one observation. The chain has TRBV5-5 and TRBJ2-7; 10 positions match TRBD1. Germline V lookup: CDR1 SGHKS, CDR2 YYEKEE (reference sequence). The CDR3 totals 14 residues. The V segment lost 5 bases and the J segment 1 base; nucleotides outside the gene matches: 3. CDR3 in amino acids: CASRGTGVSYEQYF. The CDR3, as DNA: TGTGCCAGCAGGGGGACAGGGGTGTCCTACGAGCAGTACTTC.

The V call is TRBV4-1, the J call TRBJ2-2; 10 nucleotides line up with TRBD1. The CDR3 sequence is 15 residues long. J gave up 6 bases and V 5 bases, and 6 bases lay outside the gene matches. The germline V gene encodes CDR1 MGHRA and CDR2 YSYEKL. The chain's CDR3 is CASSSTGTGAGELFF. The CDR3 bases are TGCGCCAGCAGCTCGACCGGGACAGGGGCCGGGGAGCTGTTTTTT.

This clone was picked up one time. The chain couples TRBV28 to TRBJ2-7, with a possible D match to TRBD1 (6 bases). V was clipped by 6 bases and J by 3 bases, with 12 bases between them. The CDR3 runs to 13 residues. The germline CDR1 and CDR2 sequences are MDHEN and SYDVKM. This CDR3 reads CASSAGRGYEQYF. CDR3 in DNA: TGTGCCAGCAGCGCAGGCAGGGGCTACGAGCAGTACTTC.

The chain carries TRBV10-2 and TRBJ1-5, with 9 bases identical to TRBD1. Germline V gene sequence: CDR1 WSHSY, CDR2 SAAADI. This CDR3 is 15 amino acids long. The V gene end was trimmed by 6 bases and the J gene end by 7 bases; junction bases not matched to a gene: 10. CDR3 nucleotide sequence: TGCGCCAGCAGCCAGGGACAGGGCGCCCACCAGCCCCAGCATTTT. Its protein product is CASSQGQGAHQPQHF.

This chain joins TRBV30 and TRBJ2-3, with 9 bases aligning to TRBD1. Germline V gene sequence: CDR1 GTSNPN, CDR2 SVGIG (reference sequence). This CDR3 has 14 residues. The CDR3 coding sequence is TGTGCGCATGCAGAGGACAGGGGTTTAGATACGCAGTATTTT. It specifies CAHAEDRGLDTQYF.

The chain couples TRBV7-9 to TRBJ1-2; tentative D call: TRBD1 (6 bases). The CDR3 sequence is 15 residues long. Germline loops: CDR1 SEHNR, CDR2 FQNEAQ (reference sequence). Trimming pared 5 bases from V and 4 bases from J, leaving 17 bases between. The CDR3 DNA reads as TGTGCCAGCAGCCAGAACCCGACAGGAAGCTATGGCTACACCTTC. Its protein product is CASSQNPTGSYGYTF.